The 29 T cell receptor beta chains reported below all come from one sample, sequenced in a study of cytomegalovirus exposure and HLA in healthy donors. PCR used 60 Vbeta primers and 13 Jbeta primers. Clones were sequenced by immunoSEQ multiplex PCR, and TCRdb holds only the in-frame ones, with some missing. This table holds approximately 40,000 clones, around 81% found once. Sequenced sample: PBMCs. These receptor sequences come from a middle-aged woman in good health and CMV-seronegative.

The chain uses TRBV7-2 and TRBJ2-1; 7 nucleotides match TRBD1. Losses at the gene ends were 5 bases for V and 0 bases for J; bases not matched to a gene: 10. Germline assignment: CDR1 SGHTA and CDR2 FQGNSA. The CDR3 covers 17 residues. This chain's CDR3 is CASSLPTGATSYNEQFF. The DNA of the CDR3 is TGTGCCAGCAGCCTCCCCACAGGGGCGACCTCCTACAATGAGCAGTTCTTC.

This clone was picked up a small number of times. V is TRBV9 and J is TRBJ1-5; 7 nucleotides agree with TRBD1. The CDR3 has 15 amino acids. V gave up 0 bases and J gave up 3 bases; unmatched junction bases: 3. Looked up from germline, CDR1 is SGDLS and CDR2 is YYNGEE. CDR3 sequence reads: CASSVGTGSNQPQHF. For the CDR3, the DNA is TGTGCCAGCAGCGTAGGGACAGGCTCCAATCAGCCCCAGCATTTT.

The chain couples TRBV6-9 to TRBJ2-5; TRBD2 aligns across 12 bases. The germline gives CDR1 MNHGY, CDR2 SVAAGI. The CDR3 is 18 amino acids. V was clipped by 8 bases and J by 4 bases; unmatched bases: 17. The CDR3 protein is CASPRGSLAGGPGETQYF. The CDR3 coding sequence is TGTGCCAGCCCCAGGGGATCCCTAGCGGGGGGGCCTGGAGAGACCCAGTACTTC.

The chain carries TRBV5-1 and TRBJ1-4, with unresolved D. Trimming left V 4 bases short and J 5 bases short, with 9 bases between. This CDR3 has 13 amino acids. CDR1 is SGHRS, CDR2 YFSETQ, per germline. Here the CDR3 DNA reads TGCGCCAGCAGCCCCGCCCTAAATGAAAAACTGTTTTTT. Protein product: CASSPALNEKLFF.

The V and J genes are TRBV5-4 and TRBJ1-2; 7 bases agree with TRBD1. Germline assignment: CDR1 SGHNT and CDR2 YYREEE (reference sequence). This CDR3 is built from 14 residues. The ends lost 3 bases at V and 3 bases at J; junction bases unmatched: 5. DNA for the CDR3: TGTGCCAGCAGCTACAGACAGGGCGACTATGGCTACACCTTC. The encoded protein is CASSYRQGDYGYTF.

This rearrangement joins TRBV5-1 to TRBJ1-6, with D perhaps TRBD1 (6 bases). Trimming took 0 bases from V and 7 from J, leaving 11 bases between them. The CDR3 has 15 residues. CDR1 and CDR2 (germline): SGHRS, YFSETQ. CDR3 nucleotide sequence: TGCGCCAGCAGCTTGGCCGGGGGGCTAAATTCACCCCTCCACTTT. The encoded protein is CASSLAGGLNSPLHF. Full variable domain (remainder filled in from reference TRBV5-1 and TRBJ1-6): KAGVTQTPRYLIKTRGQQVTLSCSPISGHRSVSWYQQTPGQGLQFLFEYFSETQRNKGNFPGRFSGRQFSNSRSEMNVSTLELGDSALYLCASSLAGGLNSPLHFGNGTRLTVT.

J is TRBJ1-1 and V is TRBV6-5, with 7 bases lining up with TRBD1. CDR3 length: 13 residues. The ends lost 6 bases at V and 3 bases at J; junction bases unmatched: 4. Germline V gene data show CDR1 as MNHEY and CDR2 as SVGAGI. The CDR3 loop is CASRRQGYTEAFF. The CDR3 nucleotides read TGTGCCAGCAGGAGACAGGGATACACTGAAGCTTTCTTT.

This sequence joins TRBV7-2 and TRBJ2-3, with D possibly TRBD2 on 5 matching bases. This CDR3 has 15 residues. The germline V gene has CDR1 SGHTA and CDR2 FQGNSA. Trimming shortened V by 4 bases and J by 0 bases, and 11 bases separated the two germline ends. CDR3 residues: CASSWEDYSTDTQYF. DNA of the CDR3: TGTGCCAGCAGCTGGGAAGACTACAGCACAGATACGCAGTATTTT.

The chain combines TRBV27 with TRBJ2-7, with 10 bases lining up with TRBD1. There are 13 residues in the CDR3. Germline values: CDR1 MNHEY, CDR2 SMNVEV (reference sequence). V was clipped by 6 bases and J by 6 bases; unmatched bases: 5. CDR3 residues: CASRPRDRGEQYV. CDR3 DNA sequence: TGTGCCAGCAGGCCCAGGGACAGGGGCGAGCAGTACGTC.

V and J are TRBV11-2 and TRBJ2-7; a possible D gene is TRBD1 (6 bases). The CDR3 runs to 15 residues. With 5 bases removed from V and 2 bases from J, the gap between germline ends came to 16 bases. CDR1 is SGHAT, CDR2 FQNNGV, per germline. As DNA, the CDR3 is TGTGCCAGCAGCCAGTTCTCCAGGGGTGCCTACGAGCAGTACTTC. Translating gives CASSQFSRGAYEQYF.

The rearrangement links TRBV6-4 to TRBJ2-4, with D perhaps matching TRBD1 (6 bases). The V end was cut by 3 bases, the J end by 0 bases, with 24 bases between. CDR1 is MRHNA and CDR2 is SNTAGT in the germline V gene. The CDR3 is made up of 20 amino acids. CDR3 loop: CASSDQTGSVDYKAKNIQYF. In nucleotides, the CDR3 is TGTGCCAGCAGTGATCAAACAGGGTCTGTCGATTACAAAGCCAAAAACATTCAGTACTTC.

V gene TRBV11-1 combines with J gene TRBJ1-6; D gene ambiguous. From germline, CDR1 is SGHAT and CDR2 FQDESV (reference sequence). This CDR3 contains 12 residues. Trimming cost V 4 bases and J 8 bases, with 6 bases left between them. The CDR3 DNA reads TGTGCCAGCAGCTCCGAGTATTCACCCCTCCACTTT. Translated, it gives CASSSEYSPLHF.

The chain is built from TRBV11-2 and TRBJ1-5, with D unclear. V shed 2 bases and J shed 2 bases, with 4 bases lying between them. The CDR3 is 13 amino acids. CDR1 and CDR2 from the germline V gene are SGHAT and FQNNGV. This CDR3 reads CASSLTGNQPQHF. CDR3 sequence (DNA): TGTGCCAGCAGCTTAACGGGCAATCAGCCCCAGCATTTT.

This chain joins TRBV7-9 and TRBJ2-7; weak D call: TRBD1 (6 bases). The CDR3 covers 17 residues. V was pared by 2 bases and J by 0 bases, with 17 bases between. The germline CDR1 and CDR2 sequences are SEHNR and FQNEAQ (reference sequence). CDR3 protein: CASSLFPRTVSSYEQYF. As DNA, the CDR3 is TGTGCCAGCAGCTTATTCCCGAGGACAGTATCCTCCTACGAGCAGTACTTC.

This chain connects TRBV28 to TRBJ2-3; 8 bases align to TRBD1. This CDR3 region has 15 residues. The germline V gene encodes CDR1 MDHEN and CDR2 SYDVKM. Trimming removed 7 bases from V and 0 bases from J; junction bases left unmatched: 6. The CDR3 coding sequence is TGTGCCAGCATCCGGGACAGGATAAGCACAGATACGCAGTATTTT. The encoded protein is CASIRDRISTDTQYF.

The V and J genes are TRBV25-1 and TRBJ1-4; 7 bases match TRBD1. Germline CDR1 and CDR2: MGHDK and SYGVNS. V was clipped by 0 bases and J by 5 bases; unmatched bases: 0. The CDR3 consists of 14 residues. CDR3 DNA: TGTGCCAGCAGTGAATACAGGGGGAATGAAAAACTGTTTTTT. Its protein is CASSEYRGNEKLFF. Full variable domain (rest looked up from reference TRBV25-1 and TRBJ1-4): EADIYQTPRYLVIGTGKKITLECSQTMGHDKMYWYQQDPGMELHLIHYSYGVNSTEKGDLSSESTVSRIRTEHFPLTLESARPSHTSQYLCASSEYRGNEKLFFGSGTQLSVL.

This clone was found a few times. The chain employs TRBV2 and TRBJ2-5; D gene uncertain. The CDR3 sequence is 11 residues long. V gave up 3 bases and J gave up 5 bases, with 4 bases separating them. Germline V gives CDR1 SNHLY, CDR2 FYNNEI. The CDR3 nucleotides are TGTGCCAGCAGTGAGGAGGAGACCCAGTACTTC. Translated: CASSEEETQYF. The whole variable domain, filled in from reference TRBV2 and TRBJ2-5, reads EPEVTQTPSHQVTQMGQEVILRCVPISNHLYFYWYRQILGQKVEFLVSFYNNEISEKSEIFDDQFSVERPDGSNFTLKIRSTKLEDSAMYFCASSEEETQYFGPGTRLLVL.

The J gene is TRBJ1-3, the V gene TRBV7-9, with D possibly matching TRBD1 (5 bases). This CDR3 region has 13 residues. The V gene lost 5 bases and the J gene lost 4 bases, with 9 bases spanning the gap. Germline CDR1 and CDR2: SEHNR and FQNEAQ (reference sequence). The CDR3 nucleotides are TGTGCCAGCAGCAGGGGCTCCGGAAACACCATATATTTT. Translating it yields CASSRGSGNTIYF.

The genes are TRBV19 and TRBJ1-5; possible D gene TRBD1, 6 bases. In germline, CDR1 is LNHDA, CDR2 SQIVND (reference sequence). This CDR3 is 14 amino acids long. Between the trimmed V and J ends, which lost 5 bases and 1 base, there was a span of 9 bases. CDR3: CASSSRGSNQPQHF. The CDR3 DNA sequence: TGTGCCAGTAGTTCCAGGGGAAGCAATCAGCCCCAGCATTTT.

The chain joins TRBV4-1 to TRBJ2-2, with D possibly being TRBD1 (6 bases). V was cut by 1 base and J by 1 base, with 10 bases left in between. The germline V gene has CDR1 MGHRA and CDR2 YSYEKL. This CDR3 has 16 amino acids. CDR3 coding DNA: TGCGCCAGCAGCCAAGTTGGGGGCCTGAACACCGGGGAGCTGTTTTTT. It specifies CASSQVGGLNTGELFF.

The chain employs TRBV14 and TRBJ2-7; 8 bases are a match to TRBD2. This CDR3 region has 16 residues. With 1 base clipped from V and 6 bases from J, the junction kept 11 bases outside the gene matches. Germline V gene sequence: CDR1 SGHDN, CDR2 FVKESK. CDR3 region: CASSQAKRGSRGEQYF. As DNA, the CDR3 is TGTGCCAGCAGCCAAGCCAAGCGGGGGAGCAGGGGCGAGCAGTACTTC.

The V gene is TRBV4-3, the J gene TRBJ2-3; possibly TRBD2 for D (6 bases). There are 13 residues in the CDR3. V lost 8 bases and J 2 bases, leaving 11 bases between the germline ends. The germline V gene has CDR1 LGHNA and CDR2 YSLEER. The CDR3 sequence: CASATRLTDTQYF. CDR3 bases: TGCGCCAGCGCGACTAGACTCACAGATACGCAGTATTTT.

The rearrangement uses TRBV28 and TRBJ2-3, with a tentative D call TRBD1 (5 bases). Trimming removed 4 bases from V and 2 bases from J, with 16 bases in between. Germline-derived CDR1 and CDR2 are MDHEN and SYDVKM. This CDR3 is 16 amino acids long. DNA of the CDR3: TGTGCCAGCAGTTACAACAGGCGTCGGATCACAGATACGCAGTATTTT. Amino acid sequence: CASSYNRRRITDTQYF.

V gene TRBV27 combines with J gene TRBJ1-2; the D gene is possibly TRBD1 (6 bases). V lost 2 bases, J lost 3 bases, and 10 bases lay in between. This CDR3 has 14 residues. The V gene's germline CDR1 is MNHEY and CDR2 SMNVEV (reference sequence). This CDR3 is CASSLVGGDYGYTF. In nucleotides, the CDR3 is TGTGCCAGCAGTTTAGTAGGGGGTGACTATGGCTACACCTTC.

This chain connects TRBV11-2 to TRBJ2-1; 8 positions agree with TRBD2. Germline CDR1 reads SGHAT; CDR2 reads FQNNGV. V trimming: 1 base; J trimming: 6 bases; junction bases outside the gene matches: 5. The CDR3 length is 15 residues. In DNA, the CDR3 is TGTGCCAGCAGCTTAGTGGCTAGCGGGTTCAATGAGCAGTTCTTC. Translated, it gives CASSLVASGFNEQFF.

The chain is built from TRBV7-3 and TRBJ2-5; 7 positions match TRBD1. This CDR3 region has 13 residues. In germline, CDR1 is SGHTA, CDR2 FQGTGA. Trimming took 4 bases from V and 3 from J; bases not matched to a gene: 2. CDR3 in DNA: TGTGCCAGCAGCTGGACAGGTGAAGAGACCCAGTACTTC. Protein: CASSWTGEETQYF.

The chain couples TRBV5-1 to TRBJ1-1; D not certain. Trimming shortened V by 0 bases and J by 6 bases, and 12 bases separated the two germline ends. The CDR3 spans 14 residues. The germline gives CDR1 SGHRS, CDR2 YFSETQ. DNA for the CDR3: TGCGCCAGCAGCTTGGACAGAATAATCCCTGAAGCTTTCTTT. It is translated as CASSLDRIIPEAFF.

This clone was seen a single time. This rearrangement joins TRBV5-1 to TRBJ1-5; no definite D call. CDR1 and CDR2 from the germline V gene are SGHRS and YFSETQ. There are 10 residues in the CDR3. V was trimmed by 4 bases and J by 9 bases, leaving 5 bases between them. The CDR3 sequence is CASSGRPQHF. CDR3 nucleotide sequence: TGCGCCAGCAGCGGGCGGCCCCAGCATTTT. The whole variable domain, filled in from reference TRBV5-1 and TRBJ1-5, reads KAGVTQTPRYLIKTRGQQVTLSCSPISGHRSVSWYQQTPGQGLQFLFEYFSETQRNKGNFPGRFSGRQFSNSRSEMNVSTLELGDSALYLCASSGRPQHFGDGTRLSIL.

The genes are TRBV11-2 and TRBJ1-2; the D gene is possibly TRBD1 (5 bases). CDR1 is SGHAT, CDR2 FQNNGV, per germline. The V end was cut by 1 base, the J end by 8 bases, with 8 bases between. The CDR3 spans 12 residues. CDR3 sequence reads: CASSLGGGGYTF. CDR3 DNA: TGTGCCAGCAGCTTAGGGGGCGGCGGCTACACCTTC.